This TCR beta chain was identified during a study of T cells in Graves' hyperthyroidism and ophthalmopathy. The length of the CDR3 is 15 residues. The ends lost 0 bases at V and 2 bases at J; junction bases unmatched: 3. CDR1 is LGHDT, CDR2 YNNKEL, per germline (reference sequence). From RNA transcripts, TCR beta CDR3 regions were amplified. When the TCR CDR3 underwent first-round RT-PCR, the HTBI primer set was used. Each CDR3 protein gets one entry after TCRdb re-called the multiplex PCR reads with MiXCR. The repertoire has 300,000 to 350,000 distinct CDR3 sequences, around a sixth of them found once; the top ten carry about 16%.

The chain combines TRBV3-1 with TRBJ1-2; TRBD1 agrees at 7 bases. The sequence was collected from a woman aged 40-49 years with Graves' ophthalmopathy. Sequencing input: blood. The CDR3 region is CASSQDLTGNYGYTF. CDR3 DNA: TGTGCCAGCAGCCAAGATCTGACAGGGAACTATGGCTACACCTTC.